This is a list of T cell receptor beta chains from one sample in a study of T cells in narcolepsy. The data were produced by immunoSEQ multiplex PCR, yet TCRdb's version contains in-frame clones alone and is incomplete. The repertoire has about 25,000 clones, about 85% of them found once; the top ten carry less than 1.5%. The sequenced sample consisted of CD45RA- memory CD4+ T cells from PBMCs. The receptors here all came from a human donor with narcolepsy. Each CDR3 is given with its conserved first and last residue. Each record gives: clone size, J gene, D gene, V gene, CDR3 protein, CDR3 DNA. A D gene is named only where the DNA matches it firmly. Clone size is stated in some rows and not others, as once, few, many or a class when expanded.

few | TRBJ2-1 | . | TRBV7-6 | CASSLGPGVGEQFF | TGTGCCAGCAGCTTAGGGCCGGGTGTAGGTGAGCAGTTCTTC
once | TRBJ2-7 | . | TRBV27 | CASSPVTGTVGEQYF | TGTGCCAGCAGTCCCGTGACGGGAACGGTGGGCGAGCAGTACTTC
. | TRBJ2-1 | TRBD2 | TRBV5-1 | CASSLMGTSGISYNEQFF | TGCGCCAGCAGCTTAATGGGGACTAGCGGGATCTCCTACAATGAGCAGTTCTTC
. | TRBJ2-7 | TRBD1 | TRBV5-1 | CASSLRGQGFDEQYF | TGCGCCAGCAGCTTAAGGGGACAGGGGTTCGACGAGCAGTACTTC
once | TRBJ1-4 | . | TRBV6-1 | CASSEGTASEKLFF | TGTGCCAGCAGTGAAGGGACAGCTTCTGAAAAACTGTTTTTT
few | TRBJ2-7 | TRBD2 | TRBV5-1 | CASSLGAGDPYYEQYF | TGCGCCAGCAGCTTGGGAGCGGGAGACCCATACTACGAGCAGTACTTC
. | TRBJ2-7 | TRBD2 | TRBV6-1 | CASTFGLAGSEQYF | TGTGCCAGCACTTTCGGACTAGCAGGATCCGAGCAGTACTTC
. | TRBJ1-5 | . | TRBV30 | CAWREQGQPQHF | TGTGCCTGGAGAGAACAGGGCCAGCCCCAGCATTTT
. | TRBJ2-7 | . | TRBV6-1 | CASSESGRVDSYEQYF | TGTGCCAGCAGTGAAAGTGGGCGAGTCGACTCCTACGAGCAGTACTTC
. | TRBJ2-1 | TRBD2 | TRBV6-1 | CASSGDQRDFDNEQFF | TGTGCCAGCAGTGGGGACCAGCGGGACTTCGACAATGAGCAGTTCTTC